These T cell receptor beta chains were read from a single sample in a study of a mutant IDH1 vaccine in newly diagnosed glioma. The data were produced by immunoSEQ multiplex PCR, yet TCRdb's version contains in-frame clones alone and is incomplete. The repertoire includes around 54,000 clones, roughly four fifths of them detected once, and approximately 3.2% sits in the top ten. These receptors' antigens are unknown. Material: PBMCs, obtained from a glioma patient whose treatment included an IDH1 peptide vaccine. The source of these receptors is a woman between 50 and 59 years old with glioma. CDR3s include the opening cysteine and the closing phenylalanine or tryptophan. The order of the fields is CDR3 protein, CDR3 DNA, J gene, V gene, clone size, D gene. The D gene is left open where the match is weak. Clone size, where shown, is once, few, many, or a class for clones that have expanded.

CDR3aa: CASSNHRGFSYEQYF; CDR3nt: TGTGCCAGCAGCAACCACAGGGGTTTTTCCTACGAGCAGTACTTC; j_gene: TRBJ2-7; v_gene: TRBV21-1; abundance: -; d_gene: -
CDR3aa: CASSIRVSDYEQYF; CDR3nt: TGTGCCAGTAGTATAAGGGTCTCCGATTACGAACAGTACTTC; j_gene: TRBJ2-7; v_gene: TRBV19; abundance: -; d_gene: -
CDR3aa: CASSPPSTGRETQYF; CDR3nt: TGTGCCAGCTCACCACCTTCGACAGGGCGAGAGACCCAGTACTTC; j_gene: TRBJ2-5; v_gene: TRBV18; abundance: once; d_gene: TRBD1
CDR3aa: CASRQGAGLNTEAFF; CDR3nt: TGTGCCAGCAGGCAGGGGGCTGGATTGAACACTGAAGCTTTCTTT; j_gene: TRBJ1-1; v_gene: TRBV28; abundance: -; d_gene: TRBD1
CDR3aa: CASSIGRQLNTEAFF; CDR3nt: TGTGCCAGCAGCATTGGGAGACAGCTGAACACTGAAGCTTTCTTT; j_gene: TRBJ1-1; v_gene: TRBV2; abundance: few; d_gene: -
CDR3aa: CASSLSLTGRPEAFF; CDR3nt: TGTGCCAGCAGTTTATCCCTGACAGGGAGGCCTGAAGCTTTCTTT; j_gene: TRBJ1-1; v_gene: TRBV28; abundance: -; d_gene: TRBD1
CDR3aa: CAGEGGASFTDTQYF; CDR3nt: TGTGCCGGCGAAGGGGGGGCCTCATTCACAGATACGCAGTATTTT; j_gene: TRBJ2-3; v_gene: TRBV7-9; abundance: -; d_gene: -
CDR3aa: CASSHGAGMEFF; CDR3nt: TGCGCCAGCAGCCACGGAGCGGGGATGGAGTTCTTC; j_gene: TRBJ2-1; v_gene: TRBV4-1; abundance: few; d_gene: TRBD2
CDR3aa: CATSSQSTVEAFF; CDR3nt: TGTGCCACCAGCAGCCAATCCACCGTTGAAGCTTTCTTT; j_gene: TRBJ1-1; v_gene: TRBV15; abundance: -; d_gene: -
CDR3aa: CASSGQGPPGGYTF; CDR3nt: TGTGCCAGCAGCGGACAGGGGCCGCCCGGAGGCTACACCTTC; j_gene: TRBJ1-2; v_gene: TRBV9; abundance: -; d_gene: TRBD1
CDR3aa: CASSSPGARGYTF; CDR3nt: TGTGCCAGCAGCTCCCCAGGGGCGCGCGGCTACACCTTC; j_gene: TRBJ1-2; v_gene: TRBV7-2; abundance: -; d_gene: -
CDR3aa: CASSLMAANYGYTF; CDR3nt: TGTGCCAGCAGCTTAATGGCGGCTAACTATGGCTACACCTTC; j_gene: TRBJ1-2; v_gene: TRBV7-9; abundance: -; d_gene: -
CDR3aa: CAGRTGGRTGELFF; CDR3nt: TGTGCCGGAAGGACAGGGGGCCGAACCGGGGAGCTGTTTTTT; j_gene: TRBJ2-2; v_gene: TRBV7-3; abundance: few; d_gene: TRBD1
CDR3aa: CASSYQNRGHNTEAFF; CDR3nt: TGCGCCAGCAGCTACCAAAACAGGGGGCATAACACTGAAGCTTTCTTT; j_gene: TRBJ1-1; v_gene: TRBV5-1; abundance: -; d_gene: TRBD1
CDR3aa: CASSARNYGYTF; CDR3nt: TGTGCCAGCAGTGCCCGTAACTATGGCTACACCTTC; j_gene: TRBJ1-2; v_gene: TRBV2; abundance: few; d_gene: -
CDR3aa: CSVVGPKGDEQYF; CDR3nt: TGCAGCGTTGTAGGACCAAAAGGGGACGAGCAGTACTTC; j_gene: TRBJ2-7; v_gene: TRBV29-1; abundance: -; d_gene: -
CDR3aa: CASSLDGTAFHQPQHF; CDR3nt: TGTGCCAGCAGTCTCGACGGGACCGCCTTCCATCAGCCCCAGCATTTT; j_gene: TRBJ1-5; v_gene: TRBV27; abundance: few; d_gene: -
CDR3aa: CASSETRGGETQYF; CDR3nt: TGTGCCAGCAGTGAAACTCGTGGGGGAGAGACCCAGTACTTC; j_gene: TRBJ2-5; v_gene: TRBV2; abundance: -; d_gene: -
CDR3aa: CATIDRDVHEQYF; CDR3nt: TGTGCCACTATCGACAGGGATGTCCACGAGCAGTACTTC; j_gene: TRBJ2-7; v_gene: TRBV6-1; abundance: -; d_gene: TRBD1
CDR3aa: CASSSGVGETQYF; CDR3nt: TGTGCCAGCAGCTCAGGGGTTGGAGAGACCCAGTACTTC; j_gene: TRBJ2-5; v_gene: TRBV5-5; abundance: -; d_gene: -
CDR3aa: CAISESPIQTQPQHF; CDR3nt: TGTGCCATCAGTGAGTCCCCAATTCAGACTCAGCCCCAGCATTTT; j_gene: TRBJ1-5; v_gene: TRBV10-3; abundance: -; d_gene: -
CDR3aa: CASRADSSGNTIYF; CDR3nt: TGTGCCAGCAGAGCGGATAGCTCTGGAAACACCATATATTTT; j_gene: TRBJ1-3; v_gene: TRBV2; abundance: -; d_gene: -
CDR3aa: CASSVGFSEGEQYF; CDR3nt: TGTGCCAGCAGCGTGGGTTTTTCGGAGGGCGAGCAGTACTTC; j_gene: TRBJ2-7; v_gene: TRBV7-9; abundance: once; d_gene: -
CDR3aa: CASSEVGGSQPQHF; CDR3nt: TGTGCCAGCAGTGAAGTCGGGGGGAGTCAGCCCCAGCATTTT; j_gene: TRBJ1-5; v_gene: TRBV6-4; abundance: few; d_gene: -
CDR3aa: CASSGRNQETQYF; CDR3nt: TGTGCCAGCAGCGGACGGAACCAAGAGACCCAGTACTTC; j_gene: TRBJ2-5; v_gene: TRBV6-1; abundance: -; d_gene: -
CDR3aa: CASSLRTGGIGSPLHF; CDR3nt: TGTGCCAGCAGTTTGAGGACAGGGGGGATTGGTTCACCCCTCCACTTT; j_gene: TRBJ1-6; v_gene: TRBV6-5; abundance: -; d_gene: TRBD1
CDR3aa: CASTPRGNYGYTF; CDR3nt: TGTGCCAGCACCCCGCGGGGGAACTATGGCTACACCTTC; j_gene: TRBJ1-2; v_gene: TRBV6-6; abundance: -; d_gene: -
CDR3aa: CASSLAGQNTGELFF; CDR3nt: TGTGCCAGCAGCTTGGCGGGACAAAACACCGGGGAGCTGTTTTTT; j_gene: TRBJ2-2; v_gene: TRBV5-6; abundance: -; d_gene: -
CDR3aa: CASSQPTHRGTTEAFF; CDR3nt: TGTGCCAGCAGCCAGCCTACTCACAGGGGTACCACTGAAGCTTTCTTT; j_gene: TRBJ1-1; v_gene: TRBV5-4; abundance: -; d_gene: TRBD1
CDR3aa: CASSSSGTVTDGYTF; CDR3nt: TGTGCCAGCAGTTCATCCGGGACAGTTACGGATGGCTACACCTTC; j_gene: TRBJ1-2; v_gene: TRBV27; abundance: -; d_gene: TRBD1
CDR3aa: CASSASGSSYEQYF; CDR3nt: TGTGCCAGCAGTGCCAGCGGTAGCTCCTACGAGCAGTACTTC; j_gene: TRBJ2-7; v_gene: TRBV6-5; abundance: -; d_gene: -
CDR3aa: CASSQDWESANTEAFF; CDR3nt: TGCGCCAGCAGCCAAGATTGGGAGTCGGCGAACACTGAAGCTTTCTTT; j_gene: TRBJ1-1; v_gene: TRBV4-3; abundance: -; d_gene: -
CDR3aa: CASSLYYAGTRPNQPQHF; CDR3nt: TGTGCCAGCAGTTTATATTATGCAGGGACGAGGCCAAATCAGCCCCAGCATTTT; j_gene: TRBJ1-5; v_gene: TRBV27; abundance: -; d_gene: -
CDR3aa: CASSSTNRVTEAFF; CDR3nt: TGCGCCAGCAGCTCGACAAACAGGGTAACTGAAGCTTTCTTT; j_gene: TRBJ1-1; v_gene: TRBV5-1; abundance: -; d_gene: -
CDR3aa: CASSIVGDRGLYSNQPQHF; CDR3nt: TGTGCCAGTAGTATAGTGGGAGACAGGGGCTTGTATAGCAATCAGCCCCAGCATTTT; j_gene: TRBJ1-5; v_gene: TRBV19; abundance: -; d_gene: TRBD1
CDR3aa: CAISELNFQETQYF; CDR3nt: TGTGCCATCAGTGAGTTAAATTTTCAAGAGACCCAGTACTTC; j_gene: TRBJ2-5; v_gene: TRBV10-3; abundance: -; d_gene: -
CDR3aa: CASSLLGDQPQHF; CDR3nt: TGTGCCAGCAGTTTACTCGGGGATCAGCCCCAGCATTTT; j_gene: TRBJ1-5; v_gene: TRBV6-6; abundance: -; d_gene: -
CDR3aa: CASKRTGYQETQYF; CDR3nt: TGTGCCAGTAAGCGGACAGGGTACCAAGAGACCCAGTACTTC; j_gene: TRBJ2-5; v_gene: TRBV25-1; abundance: once; d_gene: TRBD1
CDR3aa: CASSFGGGPNEQFF; CDR3nt: TGTGCCAGTAGTTTTGGGGGGGGGCCGAATGAGCAGTTCTTC; j_gene: TRBJ2-1; v_gene: TRBV19; abundance: -; d_gene: -
CDR3aa: CSVEDGGGDTEAFF; CDR3nt: TGCAGCGTTGAAGACGGGGGAGGGGACACTGAAGCTTTCTTT; j_gene: TRBJ1-1; v_gene: TRBV29-1; abundance: -; d_gene: -
CDR3aa: CASSQEGPGGYEQYF; CDR3nt: TGCGCCAGCAGCCAAGAGGGACCTGGGGGCTACGAGCAGTACTTC; j_gene: TRBJ2-7; v_gene: TRBV4-3; abundance: -; d_gene: -
CDR3aa: CASSMIRRTGGAAFF; CDR3nt: TGTGCCAGTAGTATGATCCGGCGGACAGGCGGGGCAGCTTTCTTT; j_gene: TRBJ1-1; v_gene: TRBV19; abundance: few; d_gene: TRBD1
CDR3aa: CASTDGLAGTGELFF; CDR3nt: TGTGCCAGCACCGACGGACTAGCGGGGACCGGGGAGCTGTTTTTT; j_gene: TRBJ2-2; v_gene: TRBV9; abundance: -; d_gene: TRBD2
CDR3aa: CASSLEGASQPQHF; CDR3nt: TGTGCCAGCAGTTTAGAGGGGGCATCTCAGCCCCAGCATTTT; j_gene: TRBJ1-5; v_gene: TRBV27; abundance: once; d_gene: TRBD1
CDR3aa: CSVERQGVLTF; CDR3nt: TGCAGCGTTGAACGACAGGGCGTCCTGACTTTC; j_gene: TRBJ2-6; v_gene: TRBV29-1; abundance: -; d_gene: TRBD1
CDR3aa: CATSRDPQGKFYGYTF; CDR3nt: TGTGCCACCAGCAGAGATCCCCAGGGAAAGTTCTATGGCTACACCTTC; j_gene: TRBJ1-2; v_gene: TRBV15; abundance: -; d_gene: -
CDR3aa: CSAVPGTPVYNEQFF; CDR3nt: TGCAGCGCCGTCCCCGGGACACCTGTCTACAATGAGCAGTTCTTC; j_gene: TRBJ2-1; v_gene: TRBV29-1; abundance: -; d_gene: -
CDR3aa: CASSERTTANF; CDR3nt: TGTGCCAGCAGTGAGCGGACTACGGCTAACTTC; j_gene: TRBJ2-5; v_gene: TRBV2; abundance: once; d_gene: -
CDR3aa: CASSSFRWTGELFF; CDR3nt: TGCGCCAGCAGCTCGTTCAGGTGGACCGGGGAGCTGTTTTTT; j_gene: TRBJ2-2; v_gene: TRBV4-3; abundance: -; d_gene: -
CDR3aa: CASSAGQGGGYGYTF; CDR3nt: TGTGCCAGCAGTGCGGGACAGGGGGGAGGCTATGGCTACACCTTC; j_gene: TRBJ1-2; v_gene: TRBV6-1; abundance: -; d_gene: TRBD1
CDR3aa: CASSVAGVGQSYNEQFF; CDR3nt: TGTGCCAGCAGCGTAGCGGGGGTAGGACAGTCCTACAATGAGCAGTTCTTC; j_gene: TRBJ2-1; v_gene: TRBV9; abundance: -; d_gene: -
CDR3aa: CASSLQGGDQPQHF; CDR3nt: TGTGCCAGCAGTTTACAGGGGGGGGATCAGCCCCAGCATTTT; j_gene: TRBJ1-5; v_gene: TRBV6-4; abundance: -; d_gene: TRBD1
CDR3aa: CASSPGQGGRAEAFF; CDR3nt: TGTGCCAGCAGCCCGGGACAGGGGGGGAGAGCTGAAGCTTTCTTT; j_gene: TRBJ1-1; v_gene: TRBV5-4; abundance: -; d_gene: TRBD1
CDR3aa: CASSLDQATDTQYF; CDR3nt: TGCGCCAGCAGCTTGGACCAGGCCACAGATACGCAGTATTTT; j_gene: TRBJ2-3; v_gene: TRBV5-1; abundance: -; d_gene: -
CDR3aa: CASSSRGYGYTF; CDR3nt: TGTGCCAGTAGTTCCAGGGGTTATGGCTACACCTTC; j_gene: TRBJ1-2; v_gene: TRBV19; abundance: few; d_gene: -
CDR3aa: CASSQGAGGRYEQYF; CDR3nt: TGCGCCAGCAGCCAAGGGGCAGGGGGCAGGTACGAGCAGTACTTC; j_gene: TRBJ2-7; v_gene: TRBV4-3; abundance: -; d_gene: TRBD1
CDR3aa: CASSSQTGVGTQHF; CDR3nt: TGTGCCAGTAGTTCACAGACGGGGGTCGGGACCCAGCATTTT; j_gene: TRBJ1-5; v_gene: TRBV19; abundance: -; d_gene: -
CDR3aa: CVRIQSRVYEQYF; CDR3nt: TGTGTCAGAATACAATCCAGGGTATACGAGCAGTACTTC; j_gene: TRBJ2-7; v_gene: TRBV7-5; abundance: -; d_gene: -
CDR3aa: CASGAGPTYEQYF; CDR3nt: TGCGCCAGCGGAGCGGGGCCCACCTACGAGCAGTACTTC; j_gene: TRBJ2-7; v_gene: TRBV4-1; abundance: -; d_gene: TRBD2